This is a list of T cell receptor beta chains from one sample in a study of radiation and T cells in renal cell carcinoma. Assay: immunoSEQ multiplex PCR; the TCRdb copy retains only in-frame clones and omits some. The sample includes 100,000 to 150,000 clones, roughly 85% of them seen just once. This specimen consisted of blood, obtained from a patient whose treatment included radiotherapy and nephrectomy. Every receptor here comes from a woman aged 60-75 years with renal cell carcinoma. The CDR3 runs from the conserved cysteine through the conserved F or W. A D gene is named only where the DNA matches it firmly. Only some rows state a clone size, as once, few, many or a class for expanded clones.

V gene: TRBV5-1; J gene: TRBJ2-7; CDR3 length: 14; D gene: TRBD1; clone size: once; CDR3 protein: CASSSGTGSYEQYF; CDR3 DNA: TGCGCCAGCAGCTCCGGGACAGGATCCTACGAGCAGTACTTC
V gene: TRBV9; J gene: TRBJ1-2; CDR3 length: 15; D gene: TRBD1; clone size: .; CDR3 protein: CASSVANRGLYGYTF; CDR3 DNA: TGTGCCAGCAGCGTAGCTAACAGGGGGCTATATGGCTACACCTTC
V gene: TRBV5-1; J gene: TRBJ2-2; CDR3 length: 14; D gene: .; clone size: .; CDR3 protein: CASSAVTSTGELFF; CDR3 DNA: TGCGCCAGCAGCGCCGTGACATCTACCGGGGAGCTGTTTTTT
V gene: TRBV7-9; J gene: TRBJ2-2; CDR3 length: 15; D gene: TRBD1; clone size: .; CDR3 protein: CASAISTGESGELFF; CDR3 DNA: TGTGCCAGCGCGATATCTACAGGGGAGTCCGGGGAGCTGTTTTTT
V gene: TRBV2; J gene: TRBJ1-1; CDR3 length: 13; D gene: TRBD1; clone size: .; CDR3 protein: CASRQGRGTEAFF; CDR3 DNA: TGTGCCAGCCGACAGGGAAGGGGCACTGAAGCTTTCTTT
V gene: TRBV7-2; J gene: TRBJ2-6; CDR3 length: 18; D gene: TRBD2; clone size: .; CDR3 protein: CASSLGLAGGAGANVLTF; CDR3 DNA: TGTGCCAGCAGCTTAGGACTAGCGGGAGGGGCCGGGGCCAACGTCCTGACTTTC
V gene: TRBV20-1; J gene: TRBJ1-1; CDR3 length: 11; D gene: TRBD1; clone size: once; CDR3 protein: CSAKDRTEAFF; CDR3 DNA: TGCAGTGCTAAGGACAGGACTGAAGCTTTCTTT
V gene: TRBV19; J gene: TRBJ1-1; CDR3 length: 12; D gene: .; clone size: .; CDR3 protein: CASSIGGIEAFF; CDR3 DNA: TGTGCCAGTAGTATAGGGGGAATTGAAGCTTTCTTT
V gene: TRBV5-1; J gene: TRBJ1-4; CDR3 length: 15; D gene: TRBD1; clone size: .; CDR3 protein: CASSVDRTTNEKLFF; CDR3 DNA: TGCGCCAGCAGCGTGGACAGGACAACTAATGAAAAACTGTTTTTT
V gene: TRBV7-9; J gene: TRBJ1-4; CDR3 length: 15; D gene: .; clone size: .; CDR3 protein: CASSLEGGFGEKLFF; CDR3 DNA: TGTGCCAGCAGCTTAGAAGGGGGGTTCGGTGAAAAACTGTTTTTT
V gene: TRBV6-5; J gene: TRBJ1-3; CDR3 length: 13; D gene: .; clone size: .; CDR3 protein: CASTRGPGNTIYF; CDR3 DNA: TGTGCCAGCACCCGTGGGCCTGGAAACACCATATATTTT
V gene: TRBV28; J gene: TRBJ2-5; CDR3 length: 13; D gene: TRBD1; clone size: once; CDR3 protein: CASSLGQVETQYF; CDR3 DNA: TGTGCCAGCAGTTTGGGACAGGTGGAGACCCAGTACTTC
V gene: TRBV28; J gene: TRBJ2-5; CDR3 length: 15; D gene: TRBD2; clone size: .; CDR3 protein: CASTNSGGAGETQYF; CDR3 DNA: TGTGCCAGCACCAATAGCGGGGGGGCCGGAGAGACCCAGTACTTC
V gene: TRBV7-2; J gene: TRBJ1-5; CDR3 length: 15; D gene: .; clone size: few; CDR3 protein: CASSSDHPGNQPQHF; CDR3 DNA: TGTGCCAGCAGCTCAGATCATCCCGGCAATCAGCCCCAGCATTTT
V gene: TRBV30; J gene: TRBJ2-1; CDR3 length: 13; D gene: .; clone size: .; CDR3 protein: CACWTELYNEQFF; CDR3 DNA: TGTGCCTGTTGGACAGAGCTGTACAATGAGCAGTTCTTC
V gene: TRBV28; J gene: TRBJ2-7; CDR3 length: 14; D gene: TRBD2; clone size: few; CDR3 protein: CASSVSLAGGEQYF; CDR3 DNA: TGTGCCAGCAGTGTTTCCCTAGCGGGAGGCGAGCAGTACTTC
V gene: TRBV5-5; J gene: TRBJ1-1; CDR3 length: 18; D gene: .; clone size: .; CDR3 protein: CASSERPPCQLMNTEAFF; CDR3 DNA: TGTGCCAGCAGTGAGCGGCCCCCTTGCCAGCTCATGAACACTGAAGCTTTCTTT
V gene: TRBV30; J gene: TRBJ2-7; CDR3 length: 12; D gene: .; clone size: once; CDR3 protein: CAWSLSDREQYF; CDR3 DNA: TGTGCCTGGAGTCTCTCCGACAGAGAGCAGTACTTC
V gene: TRBV6-1; J gene: TRBJ1-6; CDR3 length: 15; D gene: .; clone size: .; CDR3 protein: CASREGDSYNSPLHF; CDR3 DNA: TGTGCCAGCAGGGAGGGAGATTCCTATAATTCACCCCTCCACTTT
V gene: TRBV18; J gene: TRBJ2-3; CDR3 length: 14; D gene: .; clone size: .; CDR3 protein: CASSRSGSTDTQYF; CDR3 DNA: TGTGCCAGCTCACGGAGCGGGAGCACAGATACGCAGTATTTT
V gene: TRBV4-1; J gene: TRBJ1-2; CDR3 length: 15; D gene: TRBD1; clone size: .; CDR3 protein: CASSHQTGGLYGYTF; CDR3 DNA: TGCGCCAGCAGCCACCAGACAGGGGGCCTCTATGGCTACACCTTC
V gene: TRBV7-2; J gene: TRBJ2-3; CDR3 length: 12; D gene: .; clone size: .; CDR3 protein: CASSFTGGTQYF; CDR3 DNA: TGTGCCAGCAGCTTCACAGGAGGTACGCAGTATTTT
V gene: TRBV5-6; J gene: TRBJ2-4; CDR3 length: 11; D gene: .; clone size: .; CDR3 protein: CASSFQNIQYF; CDR3 DNA: TGTGCCAGCAGCTTCCAAAACATTCAGTACTTC
V gene: TRBV14; J gene: TRBJ2-1; CDR3 length: 19; D gene: TRBD2; clone size: .; CDR3 protein: CASSQLGGAGVGSYNEQFF; CDR3 DNA: TGTGCCAGCAGCCAACTGGGGGGAGCGGGAGTTGGGTCCTACAATGAGCAGTTCTTC
V gene: TRBV29-1; J gene: TRBJ2-3; CDR3 length: 12; D gene: TRBD2; clone size: .; CDR3 protein: CSAAGVTDTQYF; CDR3 DNA: TGCAGCGCAGCGGGAGTTACAGATACGCAGTATTTT
V gene: TRBV5-4; J gene: TRBJ1-1; CDR3 length: 12; D gene: .; clone size: .; CDR3 protein: CASSGRDTEAFF; CDR3 DNA: TGTGCCAGCAGCGGCAGGGACACTGAAGCTTTCTTT
V gene: TRBV5-5; J gene: TRBJ1-1; CDR3 length: 15; D gene: .; clone size: few; CDR3 protein: CASIIADYSGTEAFF; CDR3 DNA: TGTGCCAGCATCATAGCCGACTACTCGGGAACTGAAGCTTTCTTT
V gene: TRBV19; J gene: TRBJ1-1; CDR3 length: 14; D gene: .; clone size: once; CDR3 protein: CASSMGGRGTEAFF; CDR3 DNA: TGTGCCAGTAGTATGGGGGGTAGGGGGACTGAAGCTTTCTTT
V gene: TRBV19; J gene: TRBJ1-4; CDR3 length: 15; D gene: .; clone size: once; CDR3 protein: CASSFSGTTNEKLFF; CDR3 DNA: TGTGCCAGTAGTTTCTCCGGGACGACGAATGAAAAACTGTTTTTT
V gene: TRBV28; J gene: TRBJ2-7; CDR3 length: 12; D gene: .; clone size: .; CDR3 protein: CASRLTRGEQYF; CDR3 DNA: TGTGCCAGCAGACTCACACGGGGCGAGCAGTACTTC
V gene: TRBV7-9; J gene: TRBJ1-2; CDR3 length: 15; D gene: .; clone size: many; CDR3 protein: CASSPGTNTNYGYTF; CDR3 DNA: TGTGCCAGCAGCCCTGGGACAAACACTAACTATGGCTACACCTTC
V gene: TRBV6-5; J gene: TRBJ2-4; CDR3 length: 15; D gene: TRBD2; clone size: .; CDR3 protein: CASSRLAGQGNIQYF; CDR3 DNA: TGTGCCAGCAGCCGACTAGCGGGGCAGGGTAACATTCAGTACTTC
V gene: TRBV29-1; J gene: TRBJ1-3; CDR3 length: 11; D gene: .; clone size: .; CDR3 protein: CSADRGNTIYF; CDR3 DNA: TGCAGCGCTGACAGGGGAAACACCATATATTTT
V gene: TRBV6-4; J gene: TRBJ1-2; CDR3 length: 15; D gene: TRBD1; clone size: .; CDR3 protein: CASRSGTGGAYGYTF; CDR3 DNA: TGTGCCAGCAGATCCGGGACAGGGGGCGCCTATGGCTACACCTTC
V gene: TRBV4-2; J gene: TRBJ1-6; CDR3 length: 13; D gene: .; clone size: few; CDR3 protein: CASSQVQNSPLHF; CDR3 DNA: TGTGCCAGCAGCCAAGTTCAGAATTCACCCCTCCACTTT
V gene: TRBV9; J gene: TRBJ2-1; CDR3 length: 15; D gene: .; clone size: .; CDR3 protein: CASSEIRGGVNEQFF; CDR3 DNA: TGTGCCAGCAGCGAGATCAGGGGCGGAGTGAATGAGCAGTTCTTC
V gene: TRBV6-5; J gene: TRBJ1-2; CDR3 length: 11; D gene: .; clone size: .; CDR3 protein: CASSTNYGYTF; CDR3 DNA: TGTGCCAGCAGTACCAACTATGGCTACACCTTC
V gene: TRBV11-2; J gene: TRBJ1-2; CDR3 length: 17; D gene: .; clone size: once; CDR3 protein: CASSWIWEGPLGFDYTF; CDR3 DNA: TGTGCCAGCAGCTGGATTTGGGAGGGTCCCCTAGGTTTTGACTACACCTTC
V gene: TRBV19; J gene: TRBJ1-3; CDR3 length: 12; D gene: .; clone size: .; CDR3 protein: CASSPAGNTIYF; CDR3 DNA: TGTGCCAGTAGCCCAGCGGGAAACACCATATATTTT
V gene: TRBV10-3; J gene: TRBJ2-3; CDR3 length: 16; D gene: TRBD1; clone size: .; CDR3 protein: CAITPAGTGGPDTQYF; CDR3 DNA: TGTGCCATCACCCCCGCCGGGACAGGGGGCCCAGATACGCAGTATTTT
V gene: TRBV5-6; J gene: TRBJ1-2; CDR3 length: 15; D gene: .; clone size: .; CDR3 protein: CASAETRPPNYGYTF; CDR3 DNA: TGTGCCAGCGCCGAGACGAGACCCCCTAACTATGGCTACACCTTC
V gene: TRBV10-1; J gene: TRBJ1-1; CDR3 length: 17; D gene: .; clone size: .; CDR3 protein: CASTPGGPGAGNTEAFF; CDR3 DNA: TGCGCCAGCACTCCTGGGGGGCCTGGGGCCGGGAACACTGAAGCTTTCTTT
V gene: TRBV28; J gene: TRBJ2-2; CDR3 length: 14; D gene: .; clone size: .; CDR3 protein: CASTGGWDTGELFF; CDR3 DNA: TGTGCCAGCACCGGGGGTTGGGACACCGGGGAGCTGTTTTTT
V gene: TRBV10-3; J gene: TRBJ2-7; CDR3 length: 15; D gene: TRBD2; clone size: .; CDR3 protein: CAARRLAGDSYEQYF; CDR3 DNA: TGTGCCGCCAGAAGACTAGCGGGCGACTCCTACGAGCAGTACTTC
V gene: TRBV10-1; J gene: TRBJ2-5; CDR3 length: 12; D gene: .; clone size: .; CDR3 protein: CASSESGQTQYF; CDR3 DNA: TGCGCCAGCAGTGAGTCGGGCCAGACCCAGTACTTC
V gene: TRBV7-2; J gene: TRBJ2-1; CDR3 length: 16; D gene: TRBD1; clone size: once; CDR3 protein: CASSLDRDRGWNEQFF; CDR3 DNA: TGTGCCAGCAGCCTAGACCGGGACAGGGGGTGGAATGAGCAGTTCTTC
V gene: TRBV15; J gene: TRBJ2-5; CDR3 length: 15; D gene: TRBD2; clone size: .; CDR3 protein: CATSRAGGFQETQYF; CDR3 DNA: TGTGCCACCAGCAGAGCGGGAGGCTTTCAGGAGACCCAGTACTTC
V gene: TRBV19; J gene: TRBJ1-6; CDR3 length: 14; D gene: .; clone size: once; CDR3 protein: CASSLSSAYSPLHF; CDR3 DNA: TGTGCCAGTAGTTTGAGCTCCGCCTATTCACCCCTCCACTTT
V gene: TRBV5-6; J gene: TRBJ2-3; CDR3 length: 16; D gene: TRBD2; clone size: .; CDR3 protein: CASSIPSGGVTDTQYF; CDR3 DNA: TGTGCCAGCAGCATTCCTAGCGGGGGAGTCACAGATACGCAGTATTTT
V gene: TRBV4-3; J gene: TRBJ2-1; CDR3 length: 18; D gene: TRBD2; clone size: .; CDR3 protein: CASSQTSGLAGRYNEQFF; CDR3 DNA: TGCGCCAGCAGCCAAACATCGGGACTAGCGGGTCGCTACAATGAGCAGTTCTTC
V gene: TRBV28; J gene: TRBJ2-3; CDR3 length: 15; D gene: .; clone size: .; CDR3 protein: CASSLGGASTDTQYF; CDR3 DNA: TGTGCCAGCAGTTTAGGAGGGGCGAGCACAGATACGCAGTATTTT
V gene: TRBV7-3; J gene: TRBJ2-5; CDR3 length: 15; D gene: .; clone size: few; CDR3 protein: CASSLWGEEGETQYF; CDR3 DNA: TGTGCCAGCAGCTTATGGGGCGAGGAGGGGGAGACCCAGTACTTC
V gene: TRBV9; J gene: TRBJ2-3; CDR3 length: 15; D gene: TRBD2; clone size: .; CDR3 protein: CASSPRGGGTDTQYF; CDR3 DNA: TGTGCCAGCAGCCCACGGGGGGGCGGCACAGATACGCAGTATTTT